The 25 T cell receptor beta chains below come from one sample, sequenced in a study of cytomegalovirus exposure and HLA in healthy donors listed by TCRdb under 2017. The library was generated by the immunoSEQ multiplex PCR assay. The multiplex PCR relied on a mix of 60 forward primers for TCR Vbeta segments and 13 reverse primers for TCR Jbeta segments. The immuneACCESS repertoire file appears here via TCRdb, limited to in-frame rearrangements. These files lack a portion of the clones; in checked studies, under half of the deficit traces to unresolved V genes, and the cause of the others is not known. Across this sample there are under 100,000 clones, with approximately 70% seen only once. Of the sample, about 15% is held by the ten largest clones. Sequenced input: PBMCs. These receptor sequences come from a woman in her fifties or sixties in good health and CMV-seropositive.

V usage is TRBV10-3 and J usage is TRBJ1-5, with a possible D match to TRBD1 (5 bases). Trimming pared 4 bases from V and 0 bases from J, leaving 10 bases between. The germline CDR1 and CDR2 sequences are ENHRY and SYGVKD. This CDR3 is 15 amino acids long. The CDR3 here is CAISAQGDSNQPQHF. CDR3 bases: TGTGCCATCAGTGCACAAGGGGATAGCAATCAGCCCCAGCATTTT.

V gene TRBV5-5 combines with J gene TRBJ1-5; D is ambiguous. The CDR3 length is 14 residues. Looked up from germline, CDR1 is SGHKS and CDR2 is YYEKEE (reference sequence). Trimming took off 0 bases at V and 7 bases at J, with 11 bases between the two ends. The CDR3 protein is CASSLAGGEQPQHF. The CDR3 nucleotides are TGTGCCAGCAGCTTGGCGGGCGGGGAACAGCCCCAGCATTTT. Combining the CDR3 with reference TRBV5-5 and TRBJ1-5 gives the whole variable domain DAGVTQSPTHLIKTRGQQVTLRCSPISGHKSVSWYQQVLGQGPQFIFQYYEKEERGRGNFPDRFSARQFPNYSSELNVNALLLGDSALYLCASSLAGGEQPQHFGDGTRLSIL.

The V gene is TRBV18, the J gene TRBJ2-5; 7 nucleotides align to TRBD1. This CDR3 has 15 amino acids. From germline, CDR1 is KGHSH and CDR2 LQKENI. V lost 4 bases and J lost 2; bases outside the gene matches: 7. CDR3 DNA sequence: TGTGCCAGCTCACGGGCTCAGGGGGATCAAGAGACCCAGTACTTC. Translation: CASSRAQGDQETQYF.

The V call is TRBV11-2, the J call TRBJ1-3, with D possibly TRBD1 on 6 matching bases. CDR1 and CDR2 from the germline V gene are SGHAT and FQNNGV. This CDR3 has 15 residues. With 2 bases removed from V and 0 bases from J, the gap between germline ends came to 8 bases. The CDR3 DNA reads TGTGCCAGCAGCTTAACAGGGCTCTCTGGAAACACCATATATTTT. Translated: CASSLTGLSGNTIYF.

The chain recombines TRBV14 with TRBJ1-4, with TRBD1 identical over 8 bases. The germline V gene encodes CDR1 SGHDN and CDR2 FVKESK. Germline trimming cut 0 bases from V and 8 bases from J; bases unmatched to any gene: 11. This CDR3 is built from 17 residues. CDR3 residues: CASSQDTGTGVLEKLFF. Here the CDR3 DNA reads TGTGCCAGCAGCCAAGATACGGGGACAGGAGTACTGGAAAAACTGTTTTTT.

The V and J genes are TRBV15 and TRBJ2-3; 8 nucleotides match TRBD2. The CDR3 runs to 16 residues. After removal of 5 bases from V and 6 bases from J, the junction contained 13 bases not matched to a gene. From germline, CDR1 is LNHNV and CDR2 YYDKDF (reference sequence). The CDR3 is CATSPFGTREGDTQYF. The CDR3 DNA reads as TGTGCCACCAGCCCCTTCGGGACTAGGGAGGGGGATACGCAGTATTTT.

The gene calls are TRBV6-5 and TRBJ2-1; TRBD1 matches 9 bases. The CDR3 sequence is 14 residues long. The V segment lost 6 bases and the J segment 10 bases; nucleotides outside the gene matches: 10. CDR1 is MNHEY and CDR2 is SVGAGI in the germline V gene. The CDR3 here is CASRMGDRAGEQFF. The DNA of the CDR3 is TGTGCCAGCAGAATGGGGGACAGGGCGGGAGAGCAGTTCTTC.

The chain carries TRBV2 and TRBJ1-6, with 7 bases lining up with TRBD1. J lost 10 bases, V lost 7 bases, and 10 bases had no gene match. The CDR3 is made up of 14 amino acids. CDR1 is SNHLY and CDR2 is FYNNEI in the germline V gene. CDR3 amino acids: CASNRDRGGSPLHF. CDR3 sequence (DNA): TGTGCCAGCAACCGGGACAGAGGTGGCTCACCCCTCCACTTT.

The rearrangement links TRBV7-3 to TRBJ2-3; 14 bases match TRBD2. V shed 5 bases and J 4 bases; nucleotides not matched to a gene: 11. This CDR3 is 18 amino acids long. From germline, CDR1 is SGHTA and CDR2 FQGTGA. CDR3 loop: CASSISGTSGRSADTQYF. As DNA, the CDR3 is TGTGCCAGCAGCATCTCCGGGACTAGCGGGAGAAGTGCAGATACGCAGTATTTT.

The J gene is TRBJ2-1, the V gene TRBV18; TRBD1 matches at 7 bases. This CDR3 comprises 15 residues. The germline V gene has CDR1 KGHSH and CDR2 LQKENI. V trimming: 2 bases; J trimming: 4 bases; junction bases outside the gene matches: 5. This CDR3 is CASSPRGLKYNEQFF. The CDR3, as DNA: TGTGCCAGCTCACCAAGGGGGCTTAAGTACAATGAGCAGTTCTTC.

The J gene is TRBJ2-1, the V gene TRBV14; D is possibly TRBD1 (5 bases). Per the germline V gene, CDR1 is SGHDN and CDR2 is FVKESK. Trimming removed 4 bases from V and 2 bases from J, with 12 bases in between. CDR3 size: 15 residues. CDR3 DNA sequence: TGTGCCAGCAGCCCGCGGACACAACCCTACAATGAGCAGTTCTTC. It encodes CASSPRTQPYNEQFF. The entire variable domain, with the rest obtained from reference TRBV14 and TRBJ2-1, is as follows: EAGVTQFPSHSVIEKGQTVTLRCDPISGHDNLYWYRRVMGKEIKFLLHFVKESKQDESGMPNNRFLAERTGGTYSTLKVQPAELEDSGVYFCASSPRTQPYNEQFFGPGTRLTVL.

The V and J genes are TRBV10-1 and TRBJ2-4; TRBD2 might be the D (6 bases). Trimming cost V 4 bases and J 6 bases, with 16 bases left between them. Per the germline V gene, CDR1 is WNHNN and CDR2 is SYGVQD (reference sequence). The CDR3 contains 15 residues. The CDR3, as DNA: TGCGCCAGCAGTGCGGGACTTCAAACCGTAAACATTCAGTACTTC. Its protein is CASSAGLQTVNIQYF.

This clone was counted only a few times. The chain has TRBV6-5 and TRBJ2-2, with 13 positions matching TRBD2. Germline V gene data show CDR1 as MNHEY and CDR2 as SVGAGI. Losses at the gene ends were 4 bases for V and 4 bases for J; bases not matched to a gene: 3. CDR3 length: 16 residues. The CDR3 bases are TGTGCCAGCAGTTGGACTAGCGGGAGTCTCACCGGGGAGCTGTTTTTT. Translation gives CASSWTSGSLTGELFF.

This chain links TRBV5-4 with TRBJ2-5; D is possibly TRBD2 (5 bases). The DNA end lines up better with TRBJ2-7; the J call may be wrong. CDR1 and CDR2 from the germline V gene are SGHNT and YYREEE (reference sequence). The CDR3 consists of 12 residues. The DNA for the CDR3 is TGTGCCAGCAGCTTTGCCGGGAACGAGCAGTACTTC. It specifies CASSFAGNEQYF.

This chain links TRBV19 with TRBJ2-2; 9 nucleotides agree with TRBD2. Losses at the gene ends were 3 bases for V and 7 bases for J; bases not matched to a gene: 6. CDR3 length: 15 residues. Germline V gene sequence: CDR1 LNHDA, CDR2 SQIVND (reference sequence). CDR3: CASSMAGGPHGELFF. CDR3 in DNA: TGTGCCAGTAGTATGGCGGGAGGGCCCCACGGGGAGCTGTTTTTT.

The chain is built from TRBV6-1 and TRBJ2-3; D is uncertain. The CDR3 totals 14 residues. Germline CDR1 and CDR2: MNHNS and SASEGT. The V end was cut by 6 bases, the J end by 0 bases, with 10 bases between. In DNA, the CDR3 is TGTGCCAGCAGAGACACAGTGAGCACAGATACGCAGTATTTT. Translating it yields CASRDTVSTDTQYF.

CDR3: CASSFNFLAEGYEQYF. The CDR3 nucleotides read TGCGCCAGCAGCTTCAATTTTCTAGCGGAGGGATACGAGCAGTACTTC. The chain combines TRBV5-1 with TRBJ2-7; 7 bases fit TRBD2. Germline CDR1 and CDR2: SGHRS and YFSETQ. The trim removed 2 bases at V and 4 bases at J, leaving 12 bases unmatched. This CDR3 contains 16 residues.

This chain uses TRBV19 with TRBJ1-2; D perhaps matches TRBD1 (6 bases). The CDR3 extends over 15 amino acids. The germline CDR1 and CDR2 sequences are LNHDA and SQIVND (reference sequence). V lost 3 bases and J 4 bases, leaving 15 bases between the germline ends. CDR3 nucleotides: TGTGCCAGTAGTATTACAGGGTTCATCGTCTATGGCTACACCTTC. It specifies CASSITGFIVYGYTF. The variable domain in full, with the rest retrieved from reference TRBV19 and TRBJ1-2, is DGGITQSPKYLFRKEGQNVTLSCEQNLNHDAMYWYRQDPGQGLRLIYYSQIVNDFQKGDIAEGYSVSREKKESFPLTVTSAQKNPTAFYLCASSITGFIVYGYTFGSGTRLTVV.

V gene TRBV19 combines with J gene TRBJ1-3; D unclear. V lost 10 bases and J lost 4, with 11 bases in between. This CDR3 has 12 amino acids. Germline V gene lookup returns CDR1 LNHDA and CDR2 SQIVND (reference sequence). The CDR3 here is CATSRTGNTIYF. The DNA of the CDR3 is TGTGCCACCTCAAGAACAGGAAACACCATATATTTT.

The chain employs TRBV5-1 and TRBJ1-2, with 10 bases that match TRBD1. Germline CDR1 is SGHRS and CDR2 is YFSETQ. The V and J ends lost 0 bases and 5 bases, in that order; junction bases with no gene match: 4. The CDR3 totals 15 residues. CDR3 nucleotides: TGCGCCAGCAGCTTGGCGGGACAGGGGCAATATGGCTACACCTTC. Its protein is CASSLAGQGQYGYTF.

J is TRBJ1-3 and V is TRBV5-5; 7 bases fit TRBD1. This CDR3 is 14 amino acids long. Germline V gene sequence: CDR1 SGHKS, CDR2 YYEKEE (reference sequence). With 3 bases clipped from V and 3 bases from J, the junction kept 3 bases outside the gene matches. CDR3 sequence: CASSSRGDGNTIYF. DNA for the CDR3: TGTGCCAGCAGCTCCAGGGGGGATGGAAACACCATATATTTT.

J is TRBJ2-5 and V is TRBV27, with 12 positions matching TRBD2. The better agreement between TRBJ2-7 and the DNA end casts doubt on the J call. Germline CDR1 is MNHEY and CDR2 is SMNVEV (reference sequence). CDR3 length equals 15 residues. This CDR3 reads CASSPLAGGSYEQYF. CDR3 nucleotides: TGTGCCAGCAGTCCTCTAGCGGGAGGGAGCTACGAGCAGTACTTC.

The V call is TRBV9, the J call TRBJ1-1; 7 bases fit TRBD1. This CDR3 is built from 14 residues. V gave up 2 bases and J gave up 3 bases; unmatched junction bases: 4. The germline CDR1 and CDR2 sequences are SGDLS and YYNGEE. The CDR3 region has the DNA TGTGCCAGCAGCGTGACAGGGTCCGACACTGAAGCTTTCTTT. It specifies CASSVTGSDTEAFF.

The chain combines TRBV6-5 with TRBJ1-1; weak D call: TRBD1 (6 bases). Germline CDR1 MNHEY, CDR2 SVGAGI. V lost 5 bases to trimming and J lost 0 bases, with 13 bases between them. The CDR3 covers 15 residues. CDR3 sequence (DNA): TGTGCCAGCAGTCGGGGGGCTAGGATGAACACTGAAGCTTTCTTT. Translated: CASSRGARMNTEAFF.

This chain links TRBV11-2 with TRBJ2-5; 7 nucleotides line up with TRBD1. The J segment lost 2 bases and the V segment lost 5 bases, leaving 11 bases of the junction unmatched. Germline CDR1 and CDR2: SGHAT and FQNNGV. The CDR3 covers 16 residues. The CDR3 DNA reads TGTGCCAGCAGCAAGACCGGGACAGACATACAAGAGACCCAGTACTTC. It encodes CASSKTGTDIQETQYF.